This T cell receptor (beta chain) derives from a study of identical twins (dated by TCRdb to the mid-2010s). For context, the study as a whole: To test whether fetal clonotypes persist, this study deep-sequenced TCR alpha and beta repertoires from monozygotic twins, from unrelated adults of various ages, and from cord blood. Replicate twin experiments were performed at different times using different library preparation protocols to rule out contamination. Results and caveats for the whole study, not just this receptor: Out-of-frame TCR alpha sharing in monozygotic twins was systematically underestimated by recombination models, whereas sharing between unrelated individuals was in agreement with the recombination models. Zero-insertion analyses could be partly confounded by invariant T cells such as MAIT and iNKT, although diverse VJ usage argued against such confounding for most clonotypes. Conclusions relied on cross-sectional statistical analysis, since the same donors could not be followed over many years. Abundant cord blood beta clonotypes had fewer insertions, young adult naive repertoires showed a similar but weaker trend, and memory repertoires showed no such trend. Compared with coincidental sharing between unrelated individuals, out-of-frame TCR alpha sequences shared between twins showed an excess of sequences with low generation probability. In beta out-of-frame sequences, excess twin sharing was weaker, because having fewer shared sequences lowered the signal-to-noise ratio.

Library creation used 5' RACE. These reads were obtained on an Illumina HiSeq 2000. Template switching added a universal primer binding site, and the final cDNA carried a unique molecular identifier that allowed TCR cDNA molecules to be counted accurately. First-strand cDNA for TCR alpha and beta chains was synthesized from specific primers in the conserved constant-segment region. To control for contamination, every cDNA library was double barcoded, receiving both a SMART-Mk sample barcode and Illumina barcodes. Two successive PCR steps introduced TruSeq adapter sequences along with Illumina sample barcodes. The Illumina HiSeq platform was used with custom primers to sequence TCR alpha and beta cDNA libraries. From the authors' description of their analysis: MiGEC was used to process raw reads and extract unique molecular identifiers, and MiXCR was used to find CDR3 positions. Recombination models were inferred per individual with the repgenHMM and IGoR tools using an EM algorithm. Shared clonotypes were analyzed with the tcR package in R, and sharing was normalized by the product of cloneset sizes. To study raw recombination without the effects of thymic and clonal selection, out-of-frame nonproductive sequences were analyzed. TCRdb applied fastp at Q25 and MiXCR to the public reads, then kept only in-frame beta chains. Every CDR3 protein is listed once, alongside the most common genes and DNA of its rows. TCRdb, rather than the study authors, made the V and J calls. This sample gives approximately 500,000 distinct CDR3 sequences in total; roughly 26% of them show up just once. The top ten hold 2.9% of the sample.

All donors were healthy Caucasians. Three pairs of female monozygotic twins, all aged roughly 18 to 29 years, made up the twin cohort. Positive isolation kits from Invitrogen were used to isolate CD4+ and CD8+ T cell populations. Concerning this clonotype itself: Which antigen it targets is not known. Per-base qualities were not stored, and no clone one base away is much larger.

Reading from cysteine to phenylalanine, the CDR3 counts 13 amino acids. Kept here is only the CDR3 DNA, which spans 39 bases and is read in frame from base 1. CDR1 and CDR2 were assigned from the germline V gene (reference sequence) as LGHDT and YNNKEL. Relative to germline, V is 4 bases shorter and J is 5 bases shorter, with 11 bases between their ends. In addition, the sample was reused for a study of T cells expressing NK-cell markers. The other study reports the following: TCR beta-chain repertoires were profiled in sorted CD3+CD56+NKG2C+, CD3+CD56+NKG2C- and CD3+CD56-NKG2C+ T-cell subsets from about 8 donors. Seven of the eight sequenced donors were HCMV-seropositive and one was HCMV-seronegative. To restrict sorting to alphabetaTCR-expressing T cells, an anti-gammadeltaTCR antibody was added in several experiments. For five or six donors, the dominant CD3+CD56+NKG2C+ clonotypes were among the top 10 CD8+ clonotypes and accounted for about 1.0-8% of CD8+ T cells. Those dominant clonotypes were again the most abundant among CD3+CD56-NKG2C+ cells in several donors, at about 25-65%. Whether the expanded NKG2C-expressing T cell clones were specific for HCMV antigens remained unclear. Randomly selected healthy volunteers, three men and five women, were used as the eight sequenced donors. HCMV-specific IgG was detected in serum with a commercial ELISA kit to determine HCMV serostatus. MIGEC was used to demultiplex reads and group reads by UMI, and MiTCR was used to assemble and quantify clonotypes. To exclude erroneous sequences, only TCR cDNA sequences supported by at least two reads were retained. The tcR package was used for downstream repertoire analysis, with clonotypes matched between fractions based on CDR3 nucleotide sequence plus V segment. Antigen specificity was annotated against VDJdb with VDJmatch, allowing one amino acid substitution in CDR3.

The sample consisted of CD4+ T cells sorted from blood. This TCR was recovered from a woman under 30 in good health. The sequence is built from TRBV3-1 and TRBJ2-5; a tentative D match to TRBD2 spans 5 bases. The CDR3 region: CASSRDYLETQYF. The DNA sequence reads TGTGCCAGCAGCCGTGACTATCTTGAGACCCAGTACTTC.